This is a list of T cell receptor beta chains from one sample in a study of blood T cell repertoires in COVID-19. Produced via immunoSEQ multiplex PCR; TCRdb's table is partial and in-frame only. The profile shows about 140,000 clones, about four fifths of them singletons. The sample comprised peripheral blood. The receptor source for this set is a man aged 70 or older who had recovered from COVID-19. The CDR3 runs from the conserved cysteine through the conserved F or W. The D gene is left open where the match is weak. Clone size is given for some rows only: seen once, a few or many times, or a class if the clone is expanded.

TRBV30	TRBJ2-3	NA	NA	TGTGCCTGGAGTGGACGACTAACATTTCGGGCAGATACGCAGTATTTT	CAWSGRLTFRADTQYF
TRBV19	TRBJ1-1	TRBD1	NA	TGTGCCAGTAGTATCCAGGGGGCGAACACTGAAGCTTTCTTT	CASSIQGANTEAFF
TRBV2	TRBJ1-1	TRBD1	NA	TGTGCCAGCACAAACCGGGACAGGGGGGGATCGACTGAAGCTTTCTTT	CASTNRDRGGSTEAFF
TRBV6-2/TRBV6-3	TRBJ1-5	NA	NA	TGTGCCAGCAGTCTGACGACGGGACAAAACGATCAGCCCCAGCATTTT	CASSLTTGQNDQPQHF
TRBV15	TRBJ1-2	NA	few	TGTGCCACCAGCAGAGAGTCAGGTGTACGGGGCTACACCTTC	CATSRESGVRGYTF
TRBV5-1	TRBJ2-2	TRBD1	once	TGCGCCAGCAGCTGGGGTTGGCACAGGGGGCAGGGCACCGGGGAGCTGTTTTTT	CASSWGWHRGQGTGELFF
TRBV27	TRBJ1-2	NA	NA	TGTGCCAGCAGTTCGACCGGGACAAAGAACTATGGCTACACCTTC	CASSSTGTKNYGYTF
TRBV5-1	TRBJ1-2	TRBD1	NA	TGCGCCAGCAGCGACGGGACAGGGAGAACTCTATCCTATGGCTACACCTTC	CASSDGTGRTLSYGYTF
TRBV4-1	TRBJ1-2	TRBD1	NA	TGCGCCAGCAGCCTGAAGACAGGGGCGCCAGTTAACTATGGCTACACCTTC	CASSLKTGAPVNYGYTF
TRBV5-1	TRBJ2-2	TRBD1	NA	TGCGCCAGCAGCTTGGAGGGACAGGGCTCGGTCGGGGAGCTGTTTTTT	CASSLEGQGSVGELFF
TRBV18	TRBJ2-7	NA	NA	TGTGCCAGCTCACCGGGGCTTCTCGAGCAGTACTTC	CASSPGLLEQYF
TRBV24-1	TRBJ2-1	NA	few	TGTGCCACCAGTTCGAGCATCCTCTACAATGAGCAGTTCTTC	CATSSSILYNEQFF
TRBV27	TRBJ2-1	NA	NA	TGTGCCAGCAGTGCACAGGGAAGTGAGCAGTTCTTC	CASSAQGSEQFF
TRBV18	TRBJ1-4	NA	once	TGTGCCACCGGGGAGTTGACTAATGAAAAACTGTTTTTT	CATGELTNEKLFF
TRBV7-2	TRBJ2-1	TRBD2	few	TGTGCCAGCGGTTGGGGGGGATCCGGCTCCTACAATGAGCAGTTCTTC	CASGWGGSGSYNEQFF
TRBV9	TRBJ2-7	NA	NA	TGTGCCAGCAGCGGTAGCTCCTACGAGCAGTACTTC	CASSGSSYEQYF
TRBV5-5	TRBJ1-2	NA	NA	TGTGCCAGCAGCTTTTCCCCGCTAGACTATGGCTACACCTTC	CASSFSPLDYGYTF
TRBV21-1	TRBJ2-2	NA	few	TGTGCCAGCAGCAAAGATTCGGGACTAGCGGGAGAGAGCACCGGGGAGCTGTTTTTT	CASSKDSGLAGESTGELFF
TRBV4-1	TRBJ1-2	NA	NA	TGCGCCAGCAGCCAAGAGCAGGGTAATGGCTACACCTTC	CASSQEQGNGYTF
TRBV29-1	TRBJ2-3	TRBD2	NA	TGCAGCGTTGTAAGCGGGAGTCCCACAGATACGCAGTATTTT	CSVVSGSPTDTQYF
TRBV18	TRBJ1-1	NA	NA	TGTGCCAGCTCAAACGGGGGGACTGAAGCTTTCTTT	CASSNGGTEAFF
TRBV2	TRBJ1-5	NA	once	TGTGCCAGCTCGAGATATAGCAATCAGCCCCAGCATTTT	CASSRYSNQPQHF
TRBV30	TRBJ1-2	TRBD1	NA	TGTGCCTCACGGAGGGGGGACAGGGACTATGGCTACACCTTC	CASRRGDRDYGYTF
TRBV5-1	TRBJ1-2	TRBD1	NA	TGCGCCAGCAGCTTGGCAGGGGGCACCTATGGCTACACCTTC	CASSLAGGTYGYTF
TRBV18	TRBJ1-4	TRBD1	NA	TGTGCCAGCTCACCATCAGGGGGCAATGAAAAACTGTTTTTT	CASSPSGGNEKLFF
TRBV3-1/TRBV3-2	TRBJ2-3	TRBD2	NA	TGTGCCAGCAGCAAGCTAGCGGGAGCCACAGATACGCAGTATTTT	CASSKLAGATDTQYF
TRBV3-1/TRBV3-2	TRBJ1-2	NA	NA	TGTGCCAGCAGCCGTATCAAGTATGGAGCTGGCTACACCTTC	CASSRIKYGAGYTF
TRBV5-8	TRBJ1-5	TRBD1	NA	TGTGCCAGCAGCCGGGGACAGGGGAATCAGCCCCAGCATTTT	CASSRGQGNQPQHF
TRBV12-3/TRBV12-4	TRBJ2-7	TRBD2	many	TGTGCCAGCAGTCTAGCGGGAGCCCACGAGCAGTACTTC	CASSLAGAHEQYF
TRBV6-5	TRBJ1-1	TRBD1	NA	TGTGCCAGCAGGCCCCCGACAGGGGACACTGAAGCTTTCTTT	CASRPPTGDTEAFF
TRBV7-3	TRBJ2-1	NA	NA	TGTGCCAGCAGCTCCGGGGGGCAGGAGCAGTTCTTC	CASSSGGQEQFF
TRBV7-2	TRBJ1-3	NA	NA	TGTGCCAGCAGCAGAGCAGGTACCATATATTTT	CASSRAGTIYF
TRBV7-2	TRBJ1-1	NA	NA	TGTGCCAGCAAAAGGGACATGAACACTGAAGCTTTCTTT	CASKRDMNTEAFF
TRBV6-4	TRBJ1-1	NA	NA	TGTGCCAGCAGTGACGACGGCAGGGAAGCTTTCTTT	CASSDDGREAFF
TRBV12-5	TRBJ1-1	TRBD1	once	TGTGCTAGTGGTTTGAGAATCGACAGGGAAGGCACTGAAGCTTTCTTT	CASGLRIDREGTEAFF
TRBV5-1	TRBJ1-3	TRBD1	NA	TGCGCCAGCAGCTACGGACAGGGTTTTTTCTCCGGAAACACCATATATTTT	CASSYGQGFFSGNTIYF
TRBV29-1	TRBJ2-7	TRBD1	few	TGCAGCGTCCCAGGGGGCGGCTACGAGCAGTACTTC	CSVPGGGYEQYF
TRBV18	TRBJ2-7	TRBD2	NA	TGTGCCAGCTCACGTGGACTAGCCGGATCCGAGCAGTACTTC	CASSRGLAGSEQYF
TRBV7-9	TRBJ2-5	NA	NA	TGTGCCAGCAGCATCTCCCCGCTCGGGGAGACCCAGTACTTC	CASSISPLGETQYF
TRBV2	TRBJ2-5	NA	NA	TGTGCCAGCAGTGTCGACCTCTCAGGGACCCAGTACTTC	CASSVDLSGTQYF
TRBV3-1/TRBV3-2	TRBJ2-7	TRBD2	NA	TGTGCCAGCAGCCAAGATTCTAGCGGGTCCCTCTACGAGCAGTACTTC	CASSQDSSGSLYEQYF
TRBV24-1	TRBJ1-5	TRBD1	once	TGTGCCACCAGTGCTAACACTTGGACAGGGGCCCCCAATCGGGGCAATCAGCCCCAGCATTTT	CATSANTWTGAPNRGNQPQHF
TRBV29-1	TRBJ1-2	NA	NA	TGCAGCGTTTTGGGGAGCCGGACGGAGCCCTATGGCTACACCTTC	CSVLGSRTEPYGYTF